One and the same sample provided the 21 T cell receptor beta chains below, sequenced in a study of cytomegalovirus exposure and HLA in healthy donors. The PCR made use of 60 Vbeta and 13 Jbeta primers. Clones were sequenced by immunoSEQ multiplex PCR, and TCRdb holds only the in-frame ones, with some missing. The sample carries over 150,000 clones, approximately 70% recorded once. Input material: PBMCs. The receptor set was obtained from a woman aged 30 to 39 in good health and CMV-seropositive.

In DNA form, the CDR3 reads TGTGCCAGCAGTTACCGGGGGGGAGAGCAGTACTTC. Translation gives CASSYRGGEQYF. The genes are TRBV6-5 and TRBJ2-7, with TRBD2 matching over 8 bases. V trimming: 2 bases; J trimming: 7 bases; junction bases outside the gene matches: 1. The germline V gene encodes CDR1 MNHEY and CDR2 SVGAGI. CDR3 length equals 12 residues.

CDR3 residues: CASSQIDRDTGELFF. The DNA for the CDR3 is TGTGCCAGCAGCCAAATTGACAGGGACACCGGGGAGCTGTTTTTT. The chain recombines TRBV9 with TRBJ2-2; 7 nucleotides align to TRBD1. With V trimmed by 4 bases and J by 3 bases, 6 bases remained unmatched. The CDR3 has 15 residues. Germline values: CDR1 SGDLS, CDR2 YYNGEE.

This rearrangement joins TRBV11-2 to TRBJ2-2; 12 bases are shared with TRBD2. V lost 5 bases to trimming and J lost 1 base; unmatched junction nucleotides: 2. CDR3 length: 16 amino acids. CDR1 is SGHAT, CDR2 FQNNGV, per germline. The CDR3: CASSPGLAGNTGELFF. In DNA, the CDR3 is TGTGCCAGCAGCCCGGGACTAGCGGGGAACACCGGGGAGCTGTTTTTT.

The V and J genes are TRBV7-7 and TRBJ2-7, with D possibly being TRBD1 (6 bases). V lost 5 bases and J lost 2, with 10 bases in between. The CDR3 is 13 amino acids. Germline lookup yields CDR1 SSHAT and CDR2 FNYEAQ (reference sequence). CDR3: CASSQDRTYEQYF. The CDR3 DNA sequence: TGTGCCAGCAGCCAAGACAGGACCTACGAGCAGTACTTC.

This clone was recorded only once. This sequence joins TRBV29-1 and TRBJ2-7, with D uncertain. The germline gives CDR1 SQVTM, CDR2 ANQGSEA. This CDR3 is 13 amino acids long. Trimming left V 3 bases short and J 5 bases short, with 14 bases between. The CDR3 spells CSVEVSPQDEQYF. The CDR3 DNA follows: TGCAGCGTTGAGGTGTCCCCCCAGGACGAGCAGTACTTC.

This chain uses TRBV5-1 with TRBJ2-6, with TRBD1 matching 7 bases. The V and J ends lost 1 base and 2 bases, in that order; junction bases with no gene match: 15. The germline gives CDR1 SGHRS, CDR2 YFSETQ. The CDR3 length is 20 residues. DNA for the CDR3: TGCGCCAGCAGCTTGCATGGCAAGACAGGGTTATCGGCTGGGGCCAACGTCCTGACTTTC. It yields the protein CASSLHGKTGLSAGANVLTF.

This chain connects TRBV15 to TRBJ1-1; no firm D call. Germline V gives CDR1 LNHNV, CDR2 YYDKDF (reference sequence). The V end lost 5 bases, the J end lost 0 bases, and 10 bases lay between the germline ends. CDR3 length: 14 amino acids. The CDR3 DNA sequence: TGTGCCACCAGCGGTCGTTCTATGAACACTGAAGCTTTCTTT. As protein: CATSGRSMNTEAFF.

The chain is built from TRBV7-9 and TRBJ1-5; 7 positions match TRBD1. The CDR3 runs 15 residues. CDR1 is SEHNR and CDR2 is FQNEAQ in the germline V gene (reference sequence). J lost 1 base, V lost 5 bases, and 5 bases had no gene match. The CDR3 DNA sequence: TGTGCCAGCAGCAATACACAGGGGAGCAATCAGCCCCAGCATTTT. It codes for CASSNTQGSNQPQHF.

The genes are TRBV11-2 and TRBJ2-7, with D possibly being TRBD1 (5 bases). Per the germline V gene, CDR1 is SGHAT and CDR2 is FQNNGV. CDR3 length equals 13 residues. Trimming stripped 6 bases from V and 2 bases from J, with 11 bases between. CDR3 protein: CASRQIGAYEQYF. CDR3 DNA: TGTGCCAGCAGGCAGATAGGGGCCTACGAGCAGTACTTC.

This sequence joins TRBV5-1 and TRBJ1-4, with D possibly being TRBD1 (6 bases). Trimming pared 1 base from V and 10 bases from J, leaving 17 bases between. CDR1 SGHRS and CDR2 YFSETQ come from the germline V gene. This CDR3 is 15 amino acids long. The CDR3 here is CASSLRGGGFGKLFF. Written as DNA, the CDR3 is TGCGCCAGCAGCTTGAGGGGGGGAGGATTCGGAAAACTGTTTTTT.

The J gene is TRBJ2-5, the V gene TRBV28, with 12 bases that match TRBD1. The J call may be in error: the DNA end matches TRBJ2-7 better. The CDR3 is 14 residues long. Germline-derived CDR1 and CDR2 are MDHEN and SYDVKM. DNA for the CDR3: TGTGCCAGCAGGGGACAGGGGGCGCCCTACGAGCAGTACTTC. Translating it yields CASRGQGAPYEQYF.

The gene calls are TRBV4-1 and TRBJ2-1, with D possibly TRBD1 on 8 matching bases. The CDR3 runs to 15 residues. Germline-derived CDR1 and CDR2 are MGHRA and YSYEKL. The germline V and J ends were trimmed by 0 bases and 10 bases, with 16 bases remaining between them. The DNA for the CDR3 is TGCGCCAGCAGCCAAGATAACAGGGGGGGCTACGAGCAGTTCTTC. It translates to CASSQDNRGGYEQFF.

This clone was counted between two and nine times. The V call is TRBV2, the J call TRBJ2-5, with 8 bases aligning to TRBD2. The CDR3 is 14 amino acids. CDR1 is SNHLY and CDR2 is FYNNEI in the germline V gene. V shed 4 bases and J 5 bases; nucleotides not matched to a gene: 6. Here the CDR3 DNA reads TGTGCCAGCAGTGGAGCGGGAGTTCTGGAGACCCAGTACTTC. It specifies CASSGAGVLETQYF. The whole variable domain, remainder taken from reference TRBV2 and TRBJ2-5, is EPEVTQTPSHQVTQMGQEVILRCVPISNHLYFYWYRQILGQKVEFLVSFYNNEISEKSEIFDDQFSVERPDGSNFTLKIRSTKLEDSAMYFCASSGAGVLETQYFGPGTRLLVL.

CDR3 in DNA: TGTGCCAGCAGCTTGGGACATGGCACAGGGGGCGCGGACACTGAAGCTTTCTTT. It codes for CASSLGHGTGGADTEAFF. J is TRBJ1-1 and V is TRBV5-6, with 9 bases lining up with TRBD1. Germline values: CDR1 SGHDT, CDR2 YYEEEE. The CDR3 has 18 amino acids. Trimming at V came to 0 bases and at J to 3 bases, leaving 12 bases not matched to a gene.

V is TRBV28 and J is TRBJ1-2; weak D call: TRBD1 (6 bases). Germline V lookup: CDR1 MDHEN, CDR2 SYDVKM. Trimming stripped 3 bases from V and 10 bases from J, with 15 bases between. The CDR3 is made up of 13 amino acids. In nucleotides, the CDR3 is TGTGCCAGCAGTTTGGGGGCTGGGAGGGACTACACCTTC. Encoded protein: CASSLGAGRDYTF.

A word on this clone: Germline is not matched at one junction end, which may reflect a read error. The chain recombines TRBV29-1 with TRBJ2-5; TRBD1 matches 7 bases. Germline CDR1 and CDR2: SQVTM and ANQGSEA. CDR3 length: 14 residues. The CDR3: CSVVEVGGQGTQYF. The CDR3 nucleotides read TGCAGCGTTGTGGAAGTAGGGGGCCAAGGGACCCAGTACTTC. The full variable domain, its missing parts supplied by reference TRBV29-1 and TRBJ2-5, is SAVISQKPSRDICQRGTSLTIQCQVDSQVTMMFWYRQQPGQSLTLIATANQGSEATYESGFVIDKFPISRPNLTFSTLTVSNMSPEDSSIYLCSVVEVGGQGTQYFGPGTRLLVL.

CDR3 sequence (DNA): TGCGCCAGCAGCTTGGGGCAGCGCTCCTACGAGCAGTACTTC. Its protein is CASSLGQRSYEQYF. The genes are TRBV5-1 and TRBJ2-7; unclear D gene. The CDR3 contains 14 residues. V was cut by 0 bases and J by 0 bases, with 7 bases left in between. Germline-derived CDR1 and CDR2 are SGHRS and YFSETQ.

This rearrangement joins TRBV2 to TRBJ2-7, with 9 bases lining up with TRBD1. The germline CDR1 and CDR2 sequences are SNHLY and FYNNEI. CDR3 length: 14 residues. With 7 bases clipped from V and 7 bases from J, the junction kept 11 bases outside the gene matches. The CDR3 loop reads CASMRNRGRYEQYF. The DNA for the CDR3 is TGTGCCAGCATGCGGAACAGGGGGCGGTATGAGCAGTACTTC.

The chain couples TRBV19 to TRBJ2-1, with 9 nucleotides matching TRBD2. Looked up from germline, CDR1 is LNHDA and CDR2 is SQIVND (reference sequence). Losses at the gene ends were 3 bases for V and 0 bases for J; bases not matched to a gene: 6. This CDR3 region has 17 residues. This chain's CDR3 is CASSIEAGGPSYNEQFF. CDR3 nucleotides: TGTGCCAGTAGTATCGAGGCGGGAGGGCCCTCCTACAATGAGCAGTTCTTC.

The J gene is TRBJ2-7, the V gene TRBV7-9, with 7 bases aligning to TRBD1. Germline V gives CDR1 SEHNR, CDR2 FQNEAQ (reference sequence). V lost 5 bases to trimming and J lost 1 base; unmatched junction nucleotides: 2. The length of the CDR3 is 13 residues. The CDR3 coding sequence is TGTGCCAGCAGCCCAGGGGGTTCCTACGAGCAGTACTTC. Protein: CASSPGGSYEQYF. The entire variable domain, with the rest obtained from reference TRBV7-9 and TRBJ2-7, is as follows: DTGVSQNPRHKITKRGQNVTFRCDPISEHNRLYWYRQTLGQGPEFLTYFQNEAQLEKSRLLSDRFSAERPKGSFSTLEIQRTEQGDSAMYLCASSPGGSYEQYFGPGTRLTVT.

This sequence joins TRBV4-2 and TRBJ2-2; TRBD2 might be the D (6 bases). This CDR3 spans 18 amino acids. Germline CDR1 reads LGHNA; CDR2 reads YNFKEQ. The V gene lost 1 base and the J gene lost 0 bases, with 15 bases spanning the gap. CDR3 protein: CASSQGLASVANTGELFF. The CDR3 coding sequence is TGTGCCAGCAGCCAAGGGTTGGCTAGCGTCGCGAACACCGGGGAGCTGTTTTTT.